Listed here is a single T cell receptor beta chain. Antigen specificity is unknown. The data were taken from a study of shared clonotypes between healthy human individuals. Germline lookup yields CDR1 MGHDK and CDR2 SYGVNS. The CDR3 is made up of 15 amino acids. Trimming removed 8 bases from V and 0 bases from J, with 11 bases in between. Over several immunoSEQ plates, each subset's genomic DNA was distributed in even portions. Clones were read by immunoSEQ multiplex PCR, and TCRdb kept only the in-frame ones, dropping some. The data show about 490,000 clones, 70% to 80% seen once. Broader study findings: Exclusively blood specimens were collected; tissue repertoires likely differ.

The sample consisted of PBMCs. The chain employs TRBV25-1 and TRBJ2-6; D might be TRBD1 (6 bases). The source of this sequence is a woman aged 40-49 years in good health. Some clones in this sample may be carry-over from other donors' samples. The CDR3 bases are TGTGCCAGCCAGACAGGTAGCTCTGGGGCCAACGTCCTGACTTTC. Translating gives CASQTGSSGANVLTF.